One sample yielded the 14 T cell receptor beta chains listed below, sequenced in a study of blood T cell repertoires in COVID-19. Only in-frame clones appear in the TCRdb table, and some are missing; sequencing was by immunoSEQ multiplex PCR. The sample lists 120,000 to 150,000 clones, approximately 88% occurring once. Sequences were obtained from peripheral blood. These receptors originate from a man aged 55 to 70 with active or convalescent COVID-19.

The rearrangement uses TRBV27 and TRBJ1-1; 8 nucleotides match TRBD1. Germline CDR1 reads MNHEY; CDR2 reads SMNVEV (reference sequence). The trim removed 6 bases at V and 12 bases at J, leaving 12 bases unmatched. This CDR3 is 13 amino acids long. The CDR3 spells CASRDRVTSQTFF. In DNA form, the CDR3 reads TGTGCCAGCAGGGACAGGGTAACGTCCCAAACTTTCTTT.

This clone has only one observation. V gene TRBV5-6 combines with J gene TRBJ2-7, with 13 bases lining up with TRBD2. V lost 5 bases, J lost 6 bases, and 5 bases stayed unmatched. The germline CDR1 and CDR2 sequences are SGHDT and YYEEEE. The CDR3 covers 14 residues. The CDR3 bases are TGTGCCAGCAGATCGGGACTAGCGGGACCCGAGCAGTACTTC. The encoded protein is CASRSGLAGPEQYF. Combining the CDR3 with reference TRBV5-6 and TRBJ2-7 gives the whole variable domain DAGVTQSPTHLIKTRGQQVTLRCSPKSGHDTVSWYQQALGQGPQFIFQYYEEEERQRGNFPDRFSGHQFPNYSSELNVNALLLGDSALYLCASRSGLAGPEQYFGPGTRLTVT.

The rearrangement links TRBV3-1 (or the pseudogene TRBV3-2) to TRBJ2-7; D perhaps matches TRBD2 (6 bases). CDR3 length: 13 residues. The ends were cut back, 3 bases at V and 4 bases at J, with 10 bases in the middle. CDR1 and CDR2 (germline): LGHDT, YNNKEL (reference sequence). The CDR3, as DNA: TGTGCCAGCAGCCAGGGACTCGTTTACGAGCAGTACTTC. Protein sequence: CASSQGLVYEQYF.

This chain uses TRBV5-4 with TRBJ2-1, with 12 bases aligning to TRBD2. The germline V gene has CDR1 SGHNT and CDR2 YYREEE (reference sequence). The J segment lost 3 bases and the V segment lost 6 bases, leaving 4 bases of the junction unmatched. This CDR3 region has 15 residues. This chain's CDR3 is CASNLAGGYYNEQFF. The CDR3 DNA is TGTGCCAGCAACCTAGCGGGAGGGTACTACAATGAGCAGTTCTTC.

This clone has a single count. V usage is TRBV19 and J usage is TRBJ1-2, with 10 bases matching TRBD1. The germline gives CDR1 LNHDA, CDR2 SQIVND (reference sequence). The trim removed 3 bases at V and 7 bases at J, leaving 2 bases unmatched. There are 13 residues in the CDR3. The CDR3 reads CASSIDRGLGYTF. Here the CDR3 DNA reads TGTGCCAGTAGTATCGACAGGGGGCTTGGCTACACCTTC.

V is TRBV29-1 and J is TRBJ2-7; 7 bases agree with TRBD2. The junction had 7 bases not matched to a gene; V was cut back by 1 base and J by 1 base. There are 15 residues in the CDR3. Germline V gives CDR1 SQVTM, CDR2 ANQGSEA. The CDR3 reads CSVEGKRDGSYEQYF. The CDR3 DNA reads TGCAGCGTTGAAGGGAAGCGGGACGGGTCCTACGAGCAGTACTTC.

The chain combines TRBV27 with TRBJ2-5; a weak D match, TRBD1 (7 bases). The CDR3 runs to 15 residues. V lost 5 bases and J 5 bases, leaving 18 bases between the germline ends. CDR1 is MNHEY and CDR2 is SMNVEV in the germline V gene (reference sequence). The CDR3 bases are TGTGCCAGCAGTCGCGGGACAGAGGGAAGGGAGACCCAGTACTTC. Protein: CASSRGTEGRETQYF.

The chain couples TRBV5-1 to TRBJ2-5; no clear D gene. The CDR3 has 14 amino acids. Germline values: CDR1 SGHRS, CDR2 YFSETQ. The V gene lost 5 bases and the J gene lost 1 base, with 12 bases spanning the gap. CDR3 in amino acids: CASRNPRTQETQYF. The DNA for the CDR3 is TGCGCCAGCAGGAACCCGAGAACCCAAGAGACCCAGTACTTC. Full variable domain (outside the CDR3, taken from reference TRBV5-1 and TRBJ2-5): KAGVTQTPRYLIKTRGQQVTLSCSPISGHRSVSWYQQTPGQGLQFLFEYFSETQRNKGNFPGRFSGRQFSNSRSEMNVSTLELGDSALYLCASRNPRTQETQYFGPGTRLLVL.

This chain connects TRBV6-4 to TRBJ2-1, with 7 bases lining up with TRBD2. V gave up 4 bases and J gave up 6 bases; unmatched junction bases: 6. Germline V gene lookup returns CDR1 MRHNA and CDR2 SNTAGT. This CDR3 contains 14 residues. CDR3 in amino acids: CASSVRDYFNEQFF. CDR3 DNA sequence: TGTGCCAGCAGTGTCCGGGACTACTTCAATGAGCAGTTCTTC.

This clone was recorded a few times. The chain couples TRBV21-1 to TRBJ2-7; the table's D call of TRBD1 was not tested on the DNA. TRBV21-1 is classified as a pseudogene. The CDR3 has 16 amino acids. This CDR3 reads CASSNSTGGAAYEQYF. In nucleotides, the CDR3 is TGTGCCAGCAGCAACTCGACAGGGGGTGCGGCATACGAGCAGTACTTC.

This chain links TRBV27 with TRBJ2-7, with TRBD2 identical over 7 bases. The germline CDR1 and CDR2 sequences are MNHEY and SMNVEV (reference sequence). Germline trimming cut 4 bases from V and 5 bases from J; bases unmatched to any gene: 5. The CDR3 sequence is 13 residues long. The CDR3 coding sequence is TGTGCCAGCAGTTCAAAGGGAGGGAACGAGCAGTACTTC. Its protein product is CASSSKGGNEQYF.

The rearrangement uses TRBV19 and TRBJ2-1; D is ambiguous. Germline CDR1 is LNHDA and CDR2 is SQIVND (reference sequence). The CDR3 consists of 12 residues. V dropped 5 bases and J dropped 6 bases, with 8 bases sitting between them. CDR3 residues: CASSPRSNEQFF. The CDR3 coding sequence is TGTGCCAGTAGTCCTAGGTCCAATGAGCAGTTCTTC.

This sequence joins TRBV11-2 and TRBJ2-1; the match to TRBD2 covers 15 bases. Trimming removed 1 base from V and 8 bases from J; junction bases left unmatched: 6. The germline V gene has CDR1 SGHAT and CDR2 FQNNGV. This CDR3 comprises 17 residues. The CDR3 spells CASSLAGTSGRMYEQFF. In DNA form, the CDR3 reads TGTGCCAGCAGCTTAGCCGGGACTAGCGGGAGGATGTATGAGCAGTTCTTC.

V gene TRBV2 combines with J gene TRBJ2-5, with 7 nucleotides matching TRBD2. Germline CDR1 reads SNHLY; CDR2 reads FYNNEI. V gave up 7 bases and J gave up 2 bases; unmatched junction bases: 7. This CDR3 has 14 residues. The CDR3 region is CASMGSGPQETQYF. The DNA for the CDR3 is TGTGCCAGCATGGGTAGCGGGCCGCAAGAGACCCAGTACTTC.